This TCR beta chain was found in a study of blood T cell repertoires in COVID-19. Study overall: Nucleic acid was either cDNA or gDNA, and it came from T cells, B-cell-depleted T cells, or PBMCs.

The CDR3 length is 12 residues. V gave up 0 bases and J gave up 4 bases, with 4 bases separating them. Source study methods: The assay estimated nucleated cells by amplifying reference gene primers. The data were produced by immunoSEQ multiplex PCR, yet TCRdb's version contains in-frame clones alone and is incomplete. V, J and clone size were drawn from that table, and D and trimming were deduced from the DNA. The table has around 65,000 clones, approximately 86% seen once. The sample comprised peripheral blood. This chain joins TRBV12-3 or TRBV12-4 and TRBJ2-7, with D unclear. This receptor was taken from a man in his sixties or seventies with acute or convalescent COVID-19. As DNA, the CDR3 is TGTGCCAGCAGTTTAGCCTTATACGAGCAGTACTTC. Translated: CASSLALYEQYF.